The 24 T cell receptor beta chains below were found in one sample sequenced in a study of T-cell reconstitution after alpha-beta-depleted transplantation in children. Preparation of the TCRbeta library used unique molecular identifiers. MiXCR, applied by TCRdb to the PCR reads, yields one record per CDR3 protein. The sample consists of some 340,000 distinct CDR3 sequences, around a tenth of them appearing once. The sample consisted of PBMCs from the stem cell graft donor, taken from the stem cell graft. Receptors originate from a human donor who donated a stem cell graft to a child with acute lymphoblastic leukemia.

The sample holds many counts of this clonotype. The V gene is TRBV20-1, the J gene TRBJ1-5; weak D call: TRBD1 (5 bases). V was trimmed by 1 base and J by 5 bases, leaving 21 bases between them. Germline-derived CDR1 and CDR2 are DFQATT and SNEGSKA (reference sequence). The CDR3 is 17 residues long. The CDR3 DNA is TGCAGTGCTAGAGGATCAGCAGGGTTTTTAGTACATCAGCCCCAGCATTTT. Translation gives CSARGSAGFLVHQPQHF.

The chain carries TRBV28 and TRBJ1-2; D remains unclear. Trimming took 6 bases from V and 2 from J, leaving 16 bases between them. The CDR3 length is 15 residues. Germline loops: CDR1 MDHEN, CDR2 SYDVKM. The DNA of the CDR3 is TGTGCCAGCAGGCCACCTTGGCGGGGAAACTATGGCTACACCTTC. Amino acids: CASRPPWRGNYGYTF.

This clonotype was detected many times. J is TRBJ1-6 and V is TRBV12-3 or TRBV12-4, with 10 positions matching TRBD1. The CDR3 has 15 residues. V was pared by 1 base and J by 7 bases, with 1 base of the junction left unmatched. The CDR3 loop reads CASSLGGQGNSPLHF. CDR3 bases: TGTGCCAGCAGTTTAGGGGGACAGGGGAATTCACCCCTCCACTTT.

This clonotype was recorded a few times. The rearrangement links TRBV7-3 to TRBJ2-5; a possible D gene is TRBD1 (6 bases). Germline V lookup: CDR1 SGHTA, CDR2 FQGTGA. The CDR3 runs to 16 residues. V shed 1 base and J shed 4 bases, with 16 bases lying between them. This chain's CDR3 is CASSLIPSPRGETQYF. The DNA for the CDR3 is TGTGCCAGCAGCTTAATTCCTAGCCCCAGGGGAGAGACCCAGTACTTC.

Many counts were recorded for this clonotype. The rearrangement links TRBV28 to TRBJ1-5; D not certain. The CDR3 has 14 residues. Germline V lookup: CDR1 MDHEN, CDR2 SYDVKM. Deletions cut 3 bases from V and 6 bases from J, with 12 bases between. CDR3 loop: CASSFGPSRQPQHF. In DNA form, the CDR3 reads TGTGCCAGCAGTTTTGGGCCATCCCGTCAGCCCCAGCATTTT.

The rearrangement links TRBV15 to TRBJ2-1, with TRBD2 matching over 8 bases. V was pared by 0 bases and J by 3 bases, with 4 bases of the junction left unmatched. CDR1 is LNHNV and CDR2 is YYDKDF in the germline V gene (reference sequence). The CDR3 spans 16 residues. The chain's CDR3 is CATSREGLVDYNEQFF. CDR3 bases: TGTGCCACCAGCAGAGAGGGACTAGTTGACTACAATGAGCAGTTCTTC.

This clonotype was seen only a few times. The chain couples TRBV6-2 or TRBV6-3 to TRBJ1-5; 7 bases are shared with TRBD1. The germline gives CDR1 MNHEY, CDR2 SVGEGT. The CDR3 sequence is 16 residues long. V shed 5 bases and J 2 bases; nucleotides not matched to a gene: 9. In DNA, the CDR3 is TGTGCCAGCAGTCCTCACAGGGGCGCGGGCAATCAGCCCCAGCATTTT. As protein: CASSPHRGAGNQPQHF.

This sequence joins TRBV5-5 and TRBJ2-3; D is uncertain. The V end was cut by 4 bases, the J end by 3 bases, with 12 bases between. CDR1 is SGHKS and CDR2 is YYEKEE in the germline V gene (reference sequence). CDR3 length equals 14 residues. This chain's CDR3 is CASSTTGPTDTQYF. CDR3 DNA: TGTGCCAGCAGCACAACCGGGCCGACAGATACGCAGTATTTT.

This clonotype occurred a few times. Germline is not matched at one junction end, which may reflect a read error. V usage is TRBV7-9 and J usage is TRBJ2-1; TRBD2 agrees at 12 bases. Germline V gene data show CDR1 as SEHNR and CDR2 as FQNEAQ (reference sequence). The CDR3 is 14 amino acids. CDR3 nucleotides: TGTGCCAGCAGCTTAGCCCTTCTAGAGACTAGCGGGAGATTC. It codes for CASSLALLETSGRF.

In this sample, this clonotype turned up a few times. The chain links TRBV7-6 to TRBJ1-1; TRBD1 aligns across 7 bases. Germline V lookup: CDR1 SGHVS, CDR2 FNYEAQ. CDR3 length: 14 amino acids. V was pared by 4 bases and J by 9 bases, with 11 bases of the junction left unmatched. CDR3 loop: CASSSRTGEGKAFF. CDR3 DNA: TGTGCCAGCAGCTCCCGGACAGGCGAGGGGAAAGCTTTCTTT.

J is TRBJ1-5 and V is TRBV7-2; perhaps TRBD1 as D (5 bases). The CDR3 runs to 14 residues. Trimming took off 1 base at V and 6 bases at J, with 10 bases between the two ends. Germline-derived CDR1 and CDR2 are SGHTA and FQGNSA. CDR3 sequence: CASSLEGSSQPQHF. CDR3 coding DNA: TGTGCCAGCAGCTTAGAGGGGAGTTCTCAGCCCCAGCATTTT.

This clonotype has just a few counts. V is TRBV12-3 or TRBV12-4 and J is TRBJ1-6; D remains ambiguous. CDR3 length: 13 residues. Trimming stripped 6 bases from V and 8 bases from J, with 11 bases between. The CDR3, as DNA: TGTGCCAGCAGCCCCCAGATAGATTCACCCCTCCACTTT. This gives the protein CASSPQIDSPLHF.

The CDR3 nucleotides read TGTGCCAGCAGTTTTACGACAAGAGGTGAGCAGTTCTTC. Amino acid sequence: CASSFTTRGEQFF. The chain is built from TRBV27 and TRBJ2-1; the D is unclear. Trimming left V 3 bases short and J 9 bases short, with 12 bases between. The CDR3 loop spans 13 amino acids. The germline gives CDR1 MNHEY, CDR2 SMNVEV (reference sequence).

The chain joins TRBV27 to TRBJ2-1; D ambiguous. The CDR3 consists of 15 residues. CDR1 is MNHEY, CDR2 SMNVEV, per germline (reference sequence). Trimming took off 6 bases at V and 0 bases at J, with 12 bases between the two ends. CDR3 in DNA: TGTGCCAGCAGGTTGGTGCGTAACTCCTACAATGAGCAGTTCTTC. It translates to CASRLVRNSYNEQFF.

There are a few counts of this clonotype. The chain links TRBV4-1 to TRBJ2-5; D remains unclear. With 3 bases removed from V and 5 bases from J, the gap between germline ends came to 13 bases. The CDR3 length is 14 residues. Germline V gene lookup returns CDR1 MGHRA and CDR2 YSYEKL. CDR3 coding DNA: TGCGCCAGCAGCCACGGACCCACTGGGGAGACCCAGTACTTC. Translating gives CASSHGPTGETQYF.

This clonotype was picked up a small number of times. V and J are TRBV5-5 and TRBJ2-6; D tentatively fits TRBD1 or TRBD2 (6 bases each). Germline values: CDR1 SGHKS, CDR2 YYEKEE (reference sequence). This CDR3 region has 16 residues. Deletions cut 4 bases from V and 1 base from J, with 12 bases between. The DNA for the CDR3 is TGTGCCAGCAGCCGGAGGGGGGAATCTGGGGCCAACGTCCTGACTTTC. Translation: CASSRRGESGANVLTF.

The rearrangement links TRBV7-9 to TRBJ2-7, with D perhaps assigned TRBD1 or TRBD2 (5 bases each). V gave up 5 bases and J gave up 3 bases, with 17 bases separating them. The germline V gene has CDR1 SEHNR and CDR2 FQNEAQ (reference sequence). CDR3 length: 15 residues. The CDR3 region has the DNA TGTGCCAGCAGCCCGGGGCAGGGCGCCTTCTACGAGCAGTACTTC. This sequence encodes CASSPGQGAFYEQYF.

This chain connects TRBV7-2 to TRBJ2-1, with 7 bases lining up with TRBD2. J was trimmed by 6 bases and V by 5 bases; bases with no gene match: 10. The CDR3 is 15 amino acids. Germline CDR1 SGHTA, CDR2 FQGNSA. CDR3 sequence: CASSPLVAGVNEQFF. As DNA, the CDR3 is TGTGCCAGCAGCCCCCTAGTGGCGGGAGTCAATGAGCAGTTCTTC.

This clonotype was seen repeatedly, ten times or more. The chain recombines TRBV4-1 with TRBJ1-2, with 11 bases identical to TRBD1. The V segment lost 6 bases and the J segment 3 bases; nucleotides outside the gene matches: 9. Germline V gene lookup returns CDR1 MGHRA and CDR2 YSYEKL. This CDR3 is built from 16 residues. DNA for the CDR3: TGCGCCAGCAGGTCCGGACAGGGGGCTTCCTACTATGGCTACACCTTC. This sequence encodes CASRSGQGASYYGYTF.

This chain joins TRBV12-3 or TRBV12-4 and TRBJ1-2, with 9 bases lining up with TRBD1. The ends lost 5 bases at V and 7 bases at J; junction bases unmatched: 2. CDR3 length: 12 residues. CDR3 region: CASSQTGGGYTF. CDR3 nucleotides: TGTGCCAGCAGTCAGACAGGGGGTGGCTACACCTTC.

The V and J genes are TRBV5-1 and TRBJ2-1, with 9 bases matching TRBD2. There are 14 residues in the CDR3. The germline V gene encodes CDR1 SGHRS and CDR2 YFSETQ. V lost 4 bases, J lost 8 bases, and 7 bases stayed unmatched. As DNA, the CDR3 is TGCGCCAGCAGCCCTAGCGGGACGGGAGATGAGCAGTTCTTC. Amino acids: CASSPSGTGDEQFF.

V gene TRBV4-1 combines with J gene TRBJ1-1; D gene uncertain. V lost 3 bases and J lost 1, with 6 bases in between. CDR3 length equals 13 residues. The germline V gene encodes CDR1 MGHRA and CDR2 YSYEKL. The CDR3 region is CASSQFGNTEAFF. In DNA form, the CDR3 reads TGCGCCAGCAGCCAGTTTGGGAACACTGAAGCTTTCTTT.

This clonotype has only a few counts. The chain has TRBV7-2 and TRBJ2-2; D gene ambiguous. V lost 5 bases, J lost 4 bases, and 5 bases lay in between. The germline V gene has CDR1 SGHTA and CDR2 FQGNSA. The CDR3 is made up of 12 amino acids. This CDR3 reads CASSTITGELFF. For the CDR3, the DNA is TGTGCCAGCAGCACGATCACCGGGGAGCTGTTTTTT.

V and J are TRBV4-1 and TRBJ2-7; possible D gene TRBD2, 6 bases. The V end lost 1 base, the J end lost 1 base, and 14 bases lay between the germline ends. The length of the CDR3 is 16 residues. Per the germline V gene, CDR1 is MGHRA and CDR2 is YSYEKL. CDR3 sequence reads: CASSQGPSEISYEQYF. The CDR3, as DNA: TGCGCCAGCAGCCAAGGCCCTAGCGAAATATCCTACGAGCAGTACTTC.